The clone carrying this TCR beta chain was detected only once. Its cognate antigen is unknown. By flow cytometry, patients selected for sequencing had shown an expansion of CD8+CD57+ cells. The enrolled patients all had severe acquired aplastic anemia. This specimen comes from a study of CD8+CD57+ T cells in acquired aplastic anemia. Study details: Sorted CD4+ plus CD8+ cells gave DNA averaging roughly 2.9 ug.

General study points: Patients and controls had CD8+ Simpson's diversity values that were not significantly distinct. A set of 25 to 30 CD8+ CDR3 sequences was shared between patients and controls, and these sequences appeared highly expressed in patients.

Trimming took 1 base from V and 5 from J; bases not matched to a gene: 3. From germline, CDR1 is SGHTA and CDR2 FQGTGA. This CDR3 is 14 amino acids long. Profiles of TCR beta VDJ and CDR3 were generated from a genomic DNA template. Using its own MiXCR run on the reads, TCRdb lists one record per CDR3 protein. Of around 210,000 distinct CDR3 sequences listed, roughly 60% were seen once; the top ten hold roughly 53%. The TCR was taken from a human donor with aplastic anemia. The genes are TRBV7-3 and TRBJ2-5, with TRBD2 matching 8 bases. Material: sorted CD4+, CD8+, or CD8+CD57+ T cells (not recorded which) from PBMCs. The CDR3 region has the DNA TGTGCCAGCAGCTTAAACGGGGGGGCCGAGACCCAGTACTTC. It translates to CASSLNGGAETQYF.